This TCR beta chain originates from a study of metastatic and nonmetastatic thyroid tumors. Study context: For malignant and benign thyroid patients, tumor or nodule tissue and blood were the sources whose repertoires were compared. Overall study results and limits: Benign nodules were reported to have significantly lower TCR beta diversity than malignant thyroid tumors, in blood and tumor.

Methods used by the authors: For papillary thyroid cancer, a distant-metastasis classifier was constructed from CDR3 differences observed across clinicopathological groups. Using MiXCR, TCRdb re-called clones from the PCR reads. None of the V and J calls come from the authors' own analysis; TCRdb made them. There are approximately 70,000 clones in the sample; just over 4% occur only once, and around 20% lies in the top ten. Trimming pared 6 bases from V and 7 bases from J, leaving 12 bases between. Germline V gene sequence: CDR1 MNHNS, CDR2 SASEGT. This CDR3 comprises 12 residues. This clone was counted ten times or more. What it recognizes is unknown. No patient had received any treatment before thyroid surgery.

This receptor was identified in a female donor with papillary thyroid cancer or a benign thyroid nodule (not recorded which). Some clones in this sample may be carry-over from other donors' samples. What was sequenced was blood. The chain employs TRBV6-1 and TRBJ1-2; tentatively, D is TRBD1 (5 bases). The chain's CDR3 is CASSGQGIGYTF. Written as DNA, the CDR3 is TGTGCCAGCAGCGGGCAGGGAATTGGCTACACCTTC.